A single sample is the source of the 8 T cell receptor beta chains below, sequenced in a study of tumor-infiltrating lymphocytes in primary liver carcinoma. Starting material of 400 to 600 ng total RNA yielded TCR beta cDNA via a constant-region primer. Three rounds of nested multiplex PCR with slightly modified ARM-PCR produced TCR beta libraries. Forward primers for TRBV1-TRBV30 and a C-beta reverse primer served the first two PCR rounds, at about 10 cycles each. TCRdb recomputed calls from the multiplex PCR reads with MiXCR, one row per CDR3 protein. The sample yields approximately 120,000 distinct CDR3 sequences, 64% seen once. From unsorted bulk tissue weighing roughly 19-32 mg, DNA and RNA were co-extracted. Material: liver tumor tissue from sampling region 3. This sample's subset: tumor region T3, left-lateral pole. All receptors come from a woman aged 60-75 years with primary liver carcinoma and hepatitis B virus infection.

This chain connects TRBV11-2 to TRBJ2-6, with 7 bases fitting TRBD2. Germline CDR1 SGHAT, CDR2 FQNNGV. V shed 5 bases and J 6 bases; nucleotides not matched to a gene: 13. This CDR3 has 17 residues. The CDR3 loop reads CASSPDHGRREANVLTF. CDR3 nucleotide sequence: TGTGCCAGCAGCCCTGACCACGGGAGGCGGGAGGCCAACGTCCTGACTTTC.

This clonotype has ten or more counts. J is TRBJ1-1 and V is TRBV6-5, with TRBD1 identical over 9 bases. Germline V gene data show CDR1 as MNHEY and CDR2 as SVGAGI. V lost 4 bases and J lost 10; bases outside the gene matches: 7. The CDR3 is made up of 13 amino acids. CDR3 nucleotides: TGTGCCAGCAGTTCACTTGACAGGGGGGGAGCTTTCTTT. Protein product: CASSSLDRGGAFF.

Note on this clonotype: Relative to the germline gene, one junction end is altered; a read error may explain this. CDR3 sequence: CASSPLPGQGNNEHFF. Written as DNA, the CDR3 is TGTGCCAGCAGCCCCCTGCCGGGACAGGGAAACAATGAGCATTTCTTC. The J gene is TRBJ2-1, the V gene TRBV11-3; TRBD1 matches 9 bases. CDR3 length: 16 amino acids. Germline lookup yields CDR1 SGHNT and CDR2 YENEEA. Filled out from reference TRBV11-3 and TRBJ2-1, the complete variable domain reads EAGVVQSPRYKIIEKKQPVAFWCNPISGHNTLYWYLQNLGQGPELLIRYENEEAVDDSQLPKDRFSAERLKGVDSTLKIQPAELGDSAVYLCASSPLPGQGNNEHFFGPGTRLTVL.

This clonotype was seen repeatedly, ten times or more. The chain links TRBV29-1 to TRBJ1-1; the match to TRBD1 covers 11 bases. CDR3 length equals 14 residues. V gave up 3 bases and J gave up 4 bases; unmatched junction bases: 4. Per the germline V gene, CDR1 is SQVTM and CDR2 is ANQGSEA. The CDR3 bases are TGCAGCGTTGATGGACAGGGGGCTAGCACTGAAGCTTTCTTT. Protein sequence: CSVDGQGASTEAFF.

For this clonotype: At one of its ends the junction is not consistent with the germline gene, which may arise from a read error. The chain carries TRBV6-1 and TRBJ2-7; 7 positions agree with TRBD2. Germline CDR1 reads MNHNS; CDR2 reads SASEGT. CDR3 length: 18 amino acids. CDR3 region: CASSLWAVALAEVYEQHF. CDR3 nucleotide sequence: TGTGCCAGCAGCCTCTGGGCGGTGGCGCTAGCGGAAGTTTACGAGCAGCACTTC.

As for this clonotype: A much larger clone lies one base from this, so it may be a read error. V usage is TRBV11-2 and J usage is TRBJ2-1; D gene unclear. Trimming took 4 bases from V and 8 from J, leaving 12 bases between them. CDR3 length equals 13 residues. Germline V gene sequence: CDR1 SGHAT, CDR2 FQNNGV. CDR3 nucleotides: TGTGCCAGCAGCTCCCGTTTAGACGATGAGCAGTTCTTC. Residues: CASSSRLDDEQFF.

About this clonotype: A much larger clone differs by one base, so this may be a read error. The gene calls are TRBV7-9 and TRBJ2-1; tentative D call: TRBD2 (6 bases). The CDR3 contains 15 residues. Trimming cost V 2 bases and J 5 bases, with 13 bases left between them. Looked up from germline, CDR1 is SEHNR and CDR2 is FQNEAQ (reference sequence). Here the CDR3 DNA reads TGTGCCAGCAGCTTATCGCGGGGTTTAAACAATGAGCAGTTCTTC. It yields the protein CASSLSRGLNNEQFF.

The rearrangement links TRBV5-6 to TRBJ2-7; D not certain. V was shortened by 5 bases and J by 5 bases, with 11 bases between the two germline ends. The germline gives CDR1 SGHDT, CDR2 YYEEEE. This CDR3 is built from 12 residues. Here the CDR3 reads CASSLDLDEQYF. The CDR3 bases are TGTGCCAGCAGTCTCGACCTGGACGAGCAGTACTTC.